This is a list of T cell receptor beta chains from one sample in a study of CD8 T cells in Susac syndrome. Via MiXCR, TCRdb re-called the immunoSEQ multiplex PCR reads, giving one row per CDR3 protein. The sample records some 300,000 distinct CDR3 sequences, roughly 84% being singletons. Specimen: CD8+ T cells from PBMCs. These TCRs come from a human donor with multiple sclerosis. Each CDR3 is given with its conserved first and last residue. Each record gives: J gene, V gene, clone size, D gene, CDR3 DNA, CDR3 protein. A D gene is named only where the DNA matches it firmly. Only some rows state a clone size, as once, few, many or a class for expanded clones.

>TRBJ2-1|TRBV7-3|NA|TRBD2
TGTGCCAGCAGCTTCCCTGCTAGCGGGGGAGGCTCCTACAATGAGCAGTTCTTC
CASSFPASGGGSYNEQFF
>TRBJ1-2|TRBV12-3/TRBV12-4|NA|TRBD1
TGTGCCAGCAGTCAGACCGACAGGGCCATACTGGGCTACACCTTC
CASSQTDRAILGYTF
>TRBJ1-1|TRBV30|NA|NA
TGTGCTTTGGATGGATCCGAGGGGATCACTGAAGCTTTCTTT
CALDGSEGITEAFF
>TRBJ2-1|TRBV6-5|few|NA
TGTGCCAGCAGTTATCACCCCAGCGTCAATGAGCAGTTCTTC
CASSYHPSVNEQFF
>TRBJ2-5|TRBV9|NA|TRBD1
TGTGCCAGCAGCCGTACGGGACAGGGGGCAATGGAGACCCAGTACTTC
CASSRTGQGAMETQYF
>TRBJ2-1|TRBV14|NA|TRBD2
TGTGCCAGCAGCCAAGATGATAGCGGGAGTAATGAGCAGTTCTTC
CASSQDDSGSNEQFF
>TRBJ2-2|TRBV20-1|once|NA
TGCAGTGCTAGGGGCGGACTCGAACGGACCACCGGGGAGCTGTTTTTT
CSARGGLERTTGELFF
>TRBJ2-7|TRBV20-1|once|NA
TGCAGTGCTAGAGATACGGGGACGAGGAGCTCCTACGAGCAGTACTTC
CSARDTGTRSSYEQYF
>TRBJ2-7|TRBV20-1|few|NA
TGCAGTGCCCCAGACAGATACTCCTACGAGCAGTACTTC
CSAPDRYSYEQYF
>TRBJ2-7|TRBV13|NA|NA
TGTGCCAGCACCTTGGGGGGTGGAGAGCAGTACTTC
CASTLGGGEQYF
>TRBJ2-5|TRBV5-4|NA|NA
TGTGCCAGCAGCTTGAGGCGACAGCTGGAGACCCAGTACTTC
CASSLRRQLETQYF
>TRBJ1-2|TRBV9|NA|TRBD1
TGTGCCAGCAGAGACAGGGATGGCTACACCTTC
CASRDRDGYTF
>TRBJ2-3|TRBV12-3/TRBV12-4|once|TRBD2
TGTGCCAGCAGTGGGACTAGCGGGACCAAGCGTACGCAGTATTTT
CASSGTSGTKRTQYF
>TRBJ2-7|TRBV14|NA|NA
TGTGCCAGCGCCGACGGCTACGAGCAGTACTTC
CASADGYEQYF
>TRBJ2-2|TRBV20-1|NA|TRBD1
TGCAGTGCTAGAGACGTTTCGGGACAGGGGACCGTCGGGGAGCTGTTTTTT
CSARDVSGQGTVGELFF
>TRBJ2-2|TRBV6-5|NA|NA
TGTGCCAGCAGCCCAGGGGTGACTAACACCGGGGAGCTGTTTTTT
CASSPGVTNTGELFF
>TRBJ2-2|TRBV20-1|NA|NA
TGCAGTGCTAGAGACAGGGGTGGGACCGGGGAGCTGTTTTTT
CSARDRGGTGELFF
>TRBJ2-6|TRBV9|NA|NA
TGTGCCAGCAGCGTAACCCGAGTTTGGGACTCTGGGGCCAACGTCCTGACTTTC
CASSVTRVWDSGANVLTF
>TRBJ1-2|TRBV7-9|NA|NA
TGTGCCAGCAGCCACAGGGATTTCCATGGCTACACCTTC
CASSHRDFHGYTF
>TRBJ2-1|TRBV6-5|once|NA
TGTGCCAGCAGTTACCCCTCCCCGAGCTCCTACAATGAGCAGTTCTTC
CASSYPSPSSYNEQFF
>TRBJ2-3|TRBV28|once|TRBD2
TGTGCCAGCAGCCCCGGGACTAGCGGAGCGCCGCTCACAGATACGCAGTATTTT
CASSPGTSGAPLTDTQYF
>TRBJ2-5|TRBV13|NA|NA
TGTGCCAGCAGCTCGAGGGATTTCCAAGAGACCCAGTACTTC
CASSSRDFQETQYF
>TRBJ2-6|TRBV27|few|NA
TGTGCCAGCAGTTTAGTGCGATCTGGGGCCAACGTCCTGACTTTC
CASSLVRSGANVLTF
>TRBJ2-1|TRBV2|NA|NA
TGTGCCACCAGAGGCTCCTACAATGAGCAGTTCTTC
CATRGSYNEQFF
>TRBJ1-1|TRBV27|NA|TRBD1
TGTGCCAGCAGGAACCGACAGGGTTGGGGTACTGAAGCTTTCTTT
CASRNRQGWGTEAFF
>TRBJ2-1|TRBV27|NA|TRBD2
TGTGCCTCAGCTTATCGCGGGAGGAGGAATGAGCAGTTCTTC
CASAYRGRRNEQFF
>TRBJ2-7|TRBV5-1|once|NA
TGCGCCAGCAGCTTGGACGGAGCCTCCTACGAGCAGTACTTC
CASSLDGASYEQYF
>TRBJ1-1|TRBV27|once|NA
TGTGCCAGCAGTTTAGTTGGGACACTTCGTGGTGAAGCTTTCTTT
CASSLVGTLRGEAFF
>TRBJ2-5|TRBV28|NA|TRBD2
TGTGCCAGCAGAGGACTAGCTCCAGAGACCCAGTACTTC
CASRGLAPETQYF
>TRBJ2-1|TRBV28|NA|NA
TGTGCCAGCAGTTCCCCCGTTCCCTATCACACGTTCTTC
CASSSPVPYHTFF